The following is a T cell receptor (beta chain) sequence with its context. It lacks a known antigen. Base qualities were left out, and no much larger clone turns up one base away. The sample belongs to a study of T cell responses to AZD1222 COVID-19 vaccine (dated by TCRdb to about 2021). A note on the overall study: AZD1222 recipients whose second dose came at about 4 weeks and those whose second dose came at about 12 weeks were combined into one group, since spike-specific TCR depth and breadth did not differ between the two schedules. A total of 230 or so trial participants underwent TCR sequencing, of whom about 210 received two doses of AZD1222 and some 25 received two doses of the MenACWY control vaccine. Trial participants were enrolled by age into subgroups of 18-55, 56-69 and 70-plus years, and around 150, 28 and 57 TCR-sequenced participants, respectively, were included in these subgroups.

The CDR3 regions of human TCRbeta chains were subjected to immunosequencing. The authors processed their data as follows. Repertoire TCRs were matched against a reference library of SARS-CoV-2-specific TCRs generated with the MIRA antigen-specificity platform. Breadth was defined as the fraction of unique TCRs that were SARS-CoV-2-associated, and depth was defined as the fraction of total T cells that were SARS-CoV-2-associated. Each spike-specific TCR was assigned to its reactive spike region and to a CD4 or CD8 class using the MIRA data. Log10-transformed breadth and depth values were compared by one-way ANOVA with Sidak's multiple comparisons tests. TCRdb limited this immuneACCESS table to in-frame rearrangements with V and J called. A share of clones is missing; checked studies link under half to unresolved V genes, and the rest is unexplained. V and J calls plus clone size are reproduced from that table; the DNA served to infer D and trimming. The sample table lists 100,000 to 150,000 clones, roughly nine tenths of them with a count of one. In total, the top ten clones hold roughly 1.4% of the sample.

From its cysteine to its phenylalanine, the CDR3 spans 15 amino acids. Here the CDR3 DNA is all that survives: 45 bases in frame from base 1. Relative to germline, V is 6 bases shorter and J is 0 bases shorter, with 12 bases between their ends. The germline V gene sets CDR1 to MNHEY and CDR2 to SVGEGT. Overall study results and their limits: The whole spike protein was spanned by vaccine-associated CD4 TCRs, and dominant responses were seen in regions 160-218 and 743-854. The 56-69-year group was small, and its depth increase did not reach significance, likely because of low power. Conclusions about previously exposed vaccinees are limited because only 5 or 6 AZD1222 recipients were SARS-CoV-2 seropositive at baseline. Participants were mostly white British, with more females than males. The authors suggested clonal diversity may have been underestimated. Because no day 14 peak-response samples were available, repertoires were characterized only after the peak T cell response. Nearly half of unique spike-specific TCRs reportedly recognized epitopes outside regions mutated in the B.1.351 and B.1.1.7 variants. Spike-specific TCR breadth and depth rose significantly after two AZD1222 doses compared with day 0 and with MenACWY recipients.

Sample time point, as interpreted from the label and publication: baseline before first vaccination. The vaccinee samples were drawn from two UK trials, COV001 and COV002, one of which was a single-blind randomized controlled phase 2/3 trial testing AZD1222 (ChAdOx1 nCoV-19) in healthy adults. For TCRbeta chain sequencing, PBMC samples from trial participants were taken at day 0 and at day 28 after the second dose. Here the sequenced sample was peripheral blood, taken on day 0 of AZD1222 vaccination. The chain is encoded by TRBV6-2 or TRBV6-3 joined to TRBJ1-3, with the D gene call left open. The clonotype comes from an adult in good health. The DNA sequence follows: TGTGCCAGCAGCCTTACCCAGAGCTCTGGAAACACCATATATTTT. This sequence encodes CASSLTQSSGNTIYF.